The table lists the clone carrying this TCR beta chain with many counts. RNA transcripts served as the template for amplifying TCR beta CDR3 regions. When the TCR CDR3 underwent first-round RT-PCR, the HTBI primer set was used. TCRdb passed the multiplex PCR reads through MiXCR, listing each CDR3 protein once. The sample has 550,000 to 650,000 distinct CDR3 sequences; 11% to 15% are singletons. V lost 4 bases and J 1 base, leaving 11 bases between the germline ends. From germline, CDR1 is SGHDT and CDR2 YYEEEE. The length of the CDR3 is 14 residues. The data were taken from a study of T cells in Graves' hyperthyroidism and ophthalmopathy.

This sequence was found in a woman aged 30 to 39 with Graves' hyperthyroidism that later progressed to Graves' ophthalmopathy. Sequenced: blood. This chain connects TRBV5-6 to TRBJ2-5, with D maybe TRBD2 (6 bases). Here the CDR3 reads CASSELRGQETQYF. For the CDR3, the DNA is TGTGCCAGCAGCGAGTTGCGGGGCCAAGAGACCCAGTACTTC.